What follows is one T cell receptor (beta chain) and its context. TCRdb's table, derived via immunoSEQ multiplex PCR, lists solely in-frame clones and lacks some. The sample records about 190,000 clones, approximately 80% being singletons. This specimen belongs to a study of blood T cell repertoires in COVID-19. This receptor was identified in a human donor in a cohort sampled during active COVID-19. The sample was peripheral blood.

Here the CDR3 reads CASRGAGGGEQFF. CDR3 DNA sequence: TGTGCCAGCAGAGGGGCGGGAGGTGGCGAGCAGTTCTTC. The V call is TRBV28, the J call TRBJ2-1, with TRBD2 identical over 8 bases. CDR1 and CDR2 from the germline V gene are MDHEN and SYDVKM. The CDR3 loop spans 13 amino acids. Trimming took 6 bases from V and 10 from J; bases not matched to a gene: 8.